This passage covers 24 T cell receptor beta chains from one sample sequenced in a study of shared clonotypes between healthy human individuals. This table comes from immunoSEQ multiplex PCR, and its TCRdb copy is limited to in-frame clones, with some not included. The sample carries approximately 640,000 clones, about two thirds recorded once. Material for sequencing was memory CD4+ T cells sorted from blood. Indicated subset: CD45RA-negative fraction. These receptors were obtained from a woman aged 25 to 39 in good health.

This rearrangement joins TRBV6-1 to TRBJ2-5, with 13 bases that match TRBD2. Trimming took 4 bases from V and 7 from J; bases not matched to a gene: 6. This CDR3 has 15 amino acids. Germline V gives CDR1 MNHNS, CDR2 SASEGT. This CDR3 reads CASSGTSGSFGTQYF. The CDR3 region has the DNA TGTGCCAGCAGTGGGACTAGCGGGAGTTTTGGGACCCAGTACTTC.

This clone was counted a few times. CDR3 sequence: CAAGVAQGGGEQFF. The CDR3 DNA is TGTGCCGCCGGGGTCGCCCAGGGAGGAGGTGAGCAGTTCTTC. The chain joins TRBV2 to TRBJ2-1, with D tentatively TRBD2 (6 bases). Trimming pared 11 bases from V and 9 bases from J, leaving 23 bases between. Germline CDR1 SNHLY, CDR2 FYNNEI. This CDR3 contains 14 residues.

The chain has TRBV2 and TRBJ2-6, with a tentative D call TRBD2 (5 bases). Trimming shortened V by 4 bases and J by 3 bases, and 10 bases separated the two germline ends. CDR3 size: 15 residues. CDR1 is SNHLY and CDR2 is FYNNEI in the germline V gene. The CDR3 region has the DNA TGTGCCAGCAGTGTAGAGGGCGGTGGGGCCAACGTCCTGACTTTC. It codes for CASSVEGGGANVLTF.

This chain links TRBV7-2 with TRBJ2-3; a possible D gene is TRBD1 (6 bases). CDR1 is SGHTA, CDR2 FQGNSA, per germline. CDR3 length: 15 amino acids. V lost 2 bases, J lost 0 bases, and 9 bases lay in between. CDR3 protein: CASSLLGTSTDTQYF. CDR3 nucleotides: TGTGCCAGCAGCTTACTGGGGACAAGCACAGATACGCAGTATTTT.

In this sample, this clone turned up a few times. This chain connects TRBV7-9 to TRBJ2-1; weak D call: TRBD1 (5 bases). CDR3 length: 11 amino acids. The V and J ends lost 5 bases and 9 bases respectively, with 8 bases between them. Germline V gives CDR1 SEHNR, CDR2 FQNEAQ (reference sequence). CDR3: CASSDDSEQFF. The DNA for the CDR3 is TGTGCCAGCAGCGACGACAGTGAGCAGTTCTTC. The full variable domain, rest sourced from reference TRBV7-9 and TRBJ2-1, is DTGVSQNPRHKITKRGQNVTFRCDPISEHNRLYWYRQTLGQGPEFLTYFQNEAQLEKSRLLSDRFSAERPKGSFSTLEIQRTEQGDSAMYLCASSDDSEQFFGPGTRLTVL.

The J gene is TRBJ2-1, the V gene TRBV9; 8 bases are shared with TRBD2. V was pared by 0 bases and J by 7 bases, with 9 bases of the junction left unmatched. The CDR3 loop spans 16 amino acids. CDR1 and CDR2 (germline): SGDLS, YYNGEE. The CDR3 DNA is TGTGCCAGCAGCGTAGGAGTGTTAGCGGGATTGAATGAGCAGTTCTTC. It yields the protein CASSVGVLAGLNEQFF.

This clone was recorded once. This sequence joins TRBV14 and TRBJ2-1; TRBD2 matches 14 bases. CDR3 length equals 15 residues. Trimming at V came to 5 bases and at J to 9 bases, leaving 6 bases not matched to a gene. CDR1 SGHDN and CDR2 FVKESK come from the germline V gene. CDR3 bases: TGTGCCAGCAGCTTGACTAGCGGGAGGGCCATTGAGCAGTTCTTC. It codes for CASSLTSGRAIEQFF. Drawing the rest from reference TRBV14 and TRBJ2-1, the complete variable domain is EAGVTQFPSHSVIEKGQTVTLRCDPISGHDNLYWYRRVMGKEIKFLLHFVKESKQDESGMPNNRFLAERTGGTYSTLKVQPAELEDSGVYFCASSLTSGRAIEQFFGPGTRLTVL.

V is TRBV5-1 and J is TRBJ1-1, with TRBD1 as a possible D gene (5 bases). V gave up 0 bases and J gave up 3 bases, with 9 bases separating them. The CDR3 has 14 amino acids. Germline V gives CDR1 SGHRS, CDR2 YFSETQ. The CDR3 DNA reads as TGCGCCAGCAGCTTGGAAGGGGAAGACACTGAAGCTTTCTTT. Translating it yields CASSLEGEDTEAFF.

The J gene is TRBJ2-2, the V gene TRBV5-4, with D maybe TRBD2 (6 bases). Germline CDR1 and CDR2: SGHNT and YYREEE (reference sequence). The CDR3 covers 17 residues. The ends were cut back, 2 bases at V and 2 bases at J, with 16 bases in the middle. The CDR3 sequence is CASSLHPGLTNTGELFF. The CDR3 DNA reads TGTGCCAGCAGCTTACACCCGGGACTCACAAACACCGGGGAGCTGTTTTTT.

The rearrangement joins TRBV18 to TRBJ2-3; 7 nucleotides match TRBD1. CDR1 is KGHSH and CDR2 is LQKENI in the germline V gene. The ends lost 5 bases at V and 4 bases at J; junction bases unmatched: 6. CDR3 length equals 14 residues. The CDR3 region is CASSNAGGPDTQYF. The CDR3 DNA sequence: TGTGCCAGCTCAAACGCAGGGGGTCCAGATACGCAGTATTTT.

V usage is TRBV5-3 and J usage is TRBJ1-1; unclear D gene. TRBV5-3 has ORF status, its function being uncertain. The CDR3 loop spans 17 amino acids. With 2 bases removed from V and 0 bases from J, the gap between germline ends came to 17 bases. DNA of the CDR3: TGTGCCAGAAGCTTATTTCACCGAGGCCTTCTGAACACTGAAGCTTTCTTT. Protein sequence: CARSLFHRGLLNTEAFF.

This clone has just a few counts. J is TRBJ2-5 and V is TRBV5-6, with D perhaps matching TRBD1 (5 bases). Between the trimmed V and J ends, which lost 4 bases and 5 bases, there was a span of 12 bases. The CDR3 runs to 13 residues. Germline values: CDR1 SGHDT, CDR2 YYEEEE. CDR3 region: CASSVDRTETQYF. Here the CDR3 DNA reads TGTGCCAGCAGCGTCGACAGAACCGAGACCCAGTACTTC.

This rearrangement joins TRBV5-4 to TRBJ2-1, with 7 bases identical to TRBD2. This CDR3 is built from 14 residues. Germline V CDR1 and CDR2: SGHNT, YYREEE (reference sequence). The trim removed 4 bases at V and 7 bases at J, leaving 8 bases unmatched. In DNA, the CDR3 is TGTGCCAGCAGCGACCGGACTAGGAGGAATGAGCAGTTCTTC. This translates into CASSDRTRRNEQFF.

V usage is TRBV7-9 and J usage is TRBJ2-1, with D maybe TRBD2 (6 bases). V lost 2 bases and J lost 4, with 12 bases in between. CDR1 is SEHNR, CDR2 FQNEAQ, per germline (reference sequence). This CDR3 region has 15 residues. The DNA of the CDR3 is TGTGCCAGCAGCTTATGGACTAAAATTTACAATGAGCAGTTCTTC. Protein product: CASSLWTKIYNEQFF.

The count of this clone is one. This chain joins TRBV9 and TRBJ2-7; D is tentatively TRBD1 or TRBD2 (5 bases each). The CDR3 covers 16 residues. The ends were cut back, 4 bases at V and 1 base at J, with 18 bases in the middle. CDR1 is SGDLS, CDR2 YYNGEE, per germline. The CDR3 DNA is TGTGCCAGCAGCCCATACCCGAGTGGGACGTCCTACGAGCAGTACTTC. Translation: CASSPYPSGTSYEQYF.

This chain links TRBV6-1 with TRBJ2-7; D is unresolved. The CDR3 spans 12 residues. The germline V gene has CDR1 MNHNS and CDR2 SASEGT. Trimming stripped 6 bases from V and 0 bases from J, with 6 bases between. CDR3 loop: CASRVISYEQYF. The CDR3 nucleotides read TGTGCCAGCAGAGTGATCTCCTACGAGCAGTACTTC.

CDR3 bases: TGCGCCAGCAGCTTTGGGACAGGGTCAACGGATACGCAGTATTTT. Its translation: CASSFGTGSTDTQYF. The V and J genes are TRBV5-1 and TRBJ2-3, with 9 bases lining up with TRBD1. The CDR3 covers 15 residues. V dropped 2 bases and J dropped 6; count of bases not matched to a gene: 7. Germline V lookup: CDR1 SGHRS, CDR2 YFSETQ.

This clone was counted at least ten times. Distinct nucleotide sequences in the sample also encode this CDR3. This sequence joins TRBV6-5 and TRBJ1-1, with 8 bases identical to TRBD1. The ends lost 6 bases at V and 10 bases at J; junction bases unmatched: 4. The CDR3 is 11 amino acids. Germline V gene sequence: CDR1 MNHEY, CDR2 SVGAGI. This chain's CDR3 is CASRRQGRAFF. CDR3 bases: TGTGCCAGCAGACGACAGGGGAGAGCTTTCTTT.

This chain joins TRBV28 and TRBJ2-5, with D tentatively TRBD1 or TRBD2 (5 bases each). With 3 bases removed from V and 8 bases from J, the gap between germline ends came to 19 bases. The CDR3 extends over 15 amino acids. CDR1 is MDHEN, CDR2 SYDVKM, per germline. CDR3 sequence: CASSLNFLGETTQYF. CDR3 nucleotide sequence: TGTGCCAGCAGTTTGAATTTCTTAGGGGAGACCACCCAGTACTTC.

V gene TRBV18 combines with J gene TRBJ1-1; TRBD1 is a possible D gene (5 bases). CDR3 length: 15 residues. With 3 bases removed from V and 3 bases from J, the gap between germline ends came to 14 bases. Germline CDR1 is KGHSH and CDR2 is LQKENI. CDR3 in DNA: TGTGCCAGCTCACCCCGGGACGTTCGGGACACTGAAGCTTTCTTT. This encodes CASSPRDVRDTEAFF. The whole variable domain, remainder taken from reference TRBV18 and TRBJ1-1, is NAGVMQNPRHLVRRRGQEARLRCSPMKGHSHVYWYRQLPEEGLKFMVYLQKENIIDESGMPKERFSAEFPKEGPSILRIQQVVRGDSAAYFCASSPRDVRDTEAFFGQGTRLTVV.

The CDR3: CASSKDGTDTEAFF. In DNA form, the CDR3 reads TGTGCCAGCAGTAAGGACGGTACAGACACTGAAGCTTTCTTT. This chain links TRBV6-5 with TRBJ1-1; the D is unclear. Germline CDR1 reads MNHEY; CDR2 reads SVGAGI. The CDR3 spans 14 residues. V was trimmed by 5 bases and J by 3 bases, leaving 13 bases between them.

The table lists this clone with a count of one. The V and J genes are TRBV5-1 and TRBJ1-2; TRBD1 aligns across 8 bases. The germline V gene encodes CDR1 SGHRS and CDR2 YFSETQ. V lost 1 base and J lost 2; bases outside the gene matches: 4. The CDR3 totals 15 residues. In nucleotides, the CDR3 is TGCGCCAGCAGCTTGCCCGGACAGGGCAACTATGGCTACACCTTC. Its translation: CASSLPGQGNYGYTF.

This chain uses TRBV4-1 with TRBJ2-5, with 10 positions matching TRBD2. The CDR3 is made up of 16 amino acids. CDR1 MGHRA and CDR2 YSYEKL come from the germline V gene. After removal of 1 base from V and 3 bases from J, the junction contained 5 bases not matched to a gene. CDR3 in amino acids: CASSQAGTSVKETQYF. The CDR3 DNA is TGCGCCAGCAGCCAAGCCGGGACTAGCGTAAAAGAGACCCAGTACTTC.

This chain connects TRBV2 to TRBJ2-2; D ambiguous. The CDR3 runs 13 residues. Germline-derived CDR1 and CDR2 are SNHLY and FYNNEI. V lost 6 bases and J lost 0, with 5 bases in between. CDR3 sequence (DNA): TGTGCCAGCAGGGAGACGAACACCGGGGAGCTGTTTTTT. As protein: CASRETNTGELFF.